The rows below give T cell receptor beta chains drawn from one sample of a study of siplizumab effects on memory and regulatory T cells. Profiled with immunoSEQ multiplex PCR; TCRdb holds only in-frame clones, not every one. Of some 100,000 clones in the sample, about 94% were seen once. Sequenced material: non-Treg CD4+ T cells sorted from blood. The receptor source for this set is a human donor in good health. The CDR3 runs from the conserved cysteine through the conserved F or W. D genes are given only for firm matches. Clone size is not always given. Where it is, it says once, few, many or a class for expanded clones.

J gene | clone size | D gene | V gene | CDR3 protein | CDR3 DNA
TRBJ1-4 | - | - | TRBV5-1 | CASSLEGTNEKLFF | TGCGCCAGCAGCCTTGAGGGGACGAATGAAAAACTGTTTTTT
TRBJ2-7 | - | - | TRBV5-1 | CASSLGGTLYEQYF | TGCGCCAGCAGCTTGGGCGGGACTCTCTACGAGCAGTACTTC
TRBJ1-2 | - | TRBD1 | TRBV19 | CASSIVGGQGTYGYTF | TGTGCCAGTAGTATAGTGGGAGGACAGGGGACCTATGGCTACACCTTC
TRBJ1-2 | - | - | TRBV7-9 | CASSLRQLYTF | TGTGCCAGCAGCTTAAGACAGCTATACACCTTC
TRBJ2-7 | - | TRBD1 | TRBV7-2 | CASSPRTPRTGILSYEQYF | TGTGCCAGCAGCCCACGAACCCCTCGGACAGGGATCTTATCCTACGAGCAGTACTTC
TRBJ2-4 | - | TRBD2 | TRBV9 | CASSPRGGRELAKNIQYF | TGTGCCAGCAGCCCCAGAGGCGGGAGGGAATTAGCCAAAAACATTCAGTACTTC
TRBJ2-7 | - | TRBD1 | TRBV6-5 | CASTRTGLHEQYF | TGTGCCAGCACCCGGACAGGGCTCCACGAGCAGTACTTC
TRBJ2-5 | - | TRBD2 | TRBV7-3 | CASSLRSGGTRETQYF | TGTGCCAGCAGCTTAAGAAGCGGGGGGACCCGAGAGACCCAGTACTTC
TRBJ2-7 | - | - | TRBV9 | CASSVRGGGPTYEQYF | TGTGCCAGCAGCGTGCGTGGTGGGGGCCCAACCTACGAGCAGTACTTC
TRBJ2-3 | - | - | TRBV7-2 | CASRPRPDTQYF | TGTGCCAGCAGACCCCGACCAGATACGCAGTATTTT
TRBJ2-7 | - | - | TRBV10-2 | CASRDRSYEQYF | TGCGCCAGCAGGGACAGAAGCTACGAGCAGTACTTC
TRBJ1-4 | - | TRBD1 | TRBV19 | CASGGQGTTNEKLFF | TGTGCCAGTGGGGGACAGGGGACGACTAATGAAAAACTGTTTTTT
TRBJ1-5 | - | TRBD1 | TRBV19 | CASDRGRDDSNQPQHF | TGTGCCAGTGACAGGGGCCGTGATGATAGCAATCAGCCCCAGCATTTT
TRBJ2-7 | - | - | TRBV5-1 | CASSYGQRSPFLSYEQYF | TGCGCCAGCAGCTACGGACAGCGAAGCCCCTTCCTCTCCTACGAGCAGTACTTC
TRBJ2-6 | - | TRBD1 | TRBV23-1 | CASNPRKQGLNSGANVLTF | TGCGCCAGCAACCCAAGGAAACAGGGGCTCAACTCTGGGGCCAACGTCCTGACTTTC
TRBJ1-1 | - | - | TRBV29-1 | CSVEAAGRDTEAFF | TGCAGCGTTGAAGCGGCCGGCAGGGACACTGAAGCTTTCTTT
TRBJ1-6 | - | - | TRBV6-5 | CASSYDRVEGPLHF | TGTGCCAGCAGCTATGACAGAGTTGAAGGACCCCTCCACTTT
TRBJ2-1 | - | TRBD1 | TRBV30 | CAWSVGQGLYNEQFF | TGTGCCTGGAGTGTAGGACAGGGCCTCTACAATGAGCAGTTCTTC
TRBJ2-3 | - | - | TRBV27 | CASSLGGAQYF | TGTGCCAGCAGTTTGGGGGGAGCGCAGTATTTT
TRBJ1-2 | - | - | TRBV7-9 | CASSLGRLKGPANYGYTF | TGTGCCAGCAGCTTAGGACGTTTGAAAGGGCCTGCTAACTATGGCTACACCTTC
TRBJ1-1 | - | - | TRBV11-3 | CASSQENTEAFF | TGTGCCAGCAGCCAGGAGAACACTGAAGCTTTCTTT
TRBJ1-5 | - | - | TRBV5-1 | CASSLAENQPQHF | TGCGCCAGCAGCTTGGCCGAAAATCAGCCCCAGCATTTT
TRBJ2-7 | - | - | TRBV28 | CASRSAGGRYEQYF | TGTGCCAGCAGATCGGCCGGGGGCAGGTACGAGCAGTACTTC
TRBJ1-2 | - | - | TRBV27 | CASSSDYTF | TGTGCCAGCAGTTCAGACTACACCTTC
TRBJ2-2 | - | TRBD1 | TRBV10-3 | CAISRGQGAGELFF | TGTGCCATCAGCCGGGGACAGGGGGCCGGGGAGCTGTTTTTT
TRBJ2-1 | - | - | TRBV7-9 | CASSLSLGDNYNEQFF | TGTGCCAGCAGCTTAAGCCTAGGGGACAACTACAATGAGCAGTTCTTC
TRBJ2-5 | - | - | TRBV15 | CATSKHFGGSQETQYF | TGTGCCACCAGCAAACATTTCGGGGGATCCCAAGAGACCCAGTACTTC
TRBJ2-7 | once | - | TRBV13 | CASSSPASSYEQYF | TGTGCCAGCAGCTCCCCTGCTAGCTCCTACGAGCAGTACTTC
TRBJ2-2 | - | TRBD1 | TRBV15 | CATSREWDRGYTGELFF | TGTGCCACCAGCAGAGAATGGGACAGGGGTTACACCGGGGAGCTGTTTTTT
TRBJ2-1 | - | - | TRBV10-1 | CASSEQGSYEQFF | TGCGCCAGCAGTGAGCAGGGTAGCTATGAGCAGTTCTTC
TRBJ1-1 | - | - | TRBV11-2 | CASSLDLSPRAFF | TGTGCCAGCAGCTTAGATCTAAGTCCTAGGGCTTTCTTT
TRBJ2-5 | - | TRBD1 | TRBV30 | CAWDRGETQYF | TGTGCCTGGGACAGGGGGGAGACCCAGTACTTC
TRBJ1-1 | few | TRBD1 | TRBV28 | CASSYLKTGEWNTEAFF | TGTGCCAGCAGTTACCTCAAGACAGGGGAGTGGAACACTGAAGCTTTCTTT
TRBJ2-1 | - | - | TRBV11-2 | CASSASLDHLFF | TGTGCCAGCAGCGCCTCCCTAGACCATTTGTTCTTC
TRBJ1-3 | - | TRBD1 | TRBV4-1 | CASSQPPTGGLAGNTIYF | TGCGCCAGCAGCCAACCACCGACAGGGGGGTTAGCTGGAAACACCATATATTTT
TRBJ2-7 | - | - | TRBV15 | CATSREQKYEQYF | TGTGCCACCAGCAGAGAACAGAAATACGAGCAGTACTTC
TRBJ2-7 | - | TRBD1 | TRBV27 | CASSKPDRGQISYEQYF | TGTGCCAGCAGTAAACCGGACAGGGGGCAAATCTCCTACGAGCAGTACTTC
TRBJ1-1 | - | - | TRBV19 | CASILQGGAEAFF | TGTGCCAGTATCCTTCAGGGAGGGGCTGAAGCTTTCTTT
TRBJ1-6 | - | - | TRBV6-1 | CASSGRGSGSVGSPLHF | TGTGCCAGCAGTGGAAGAGGCTCAGGGTCAGTGGGTTCACCCCTCCACTTT
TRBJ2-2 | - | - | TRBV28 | CASSLFTGELFF | TGTGCCAGCAGTTTGTTCACCGGGGAGCTGTTTTTT